The rows below give T cell receptor beta chains drawn from one sample of a study of shared clonotypes between healthy human individuals. Clones were sequenced by immunoSEQ multiplex PCR, and TCRdb holds only the in-frame ones, with some missing. The sample shows some 2.1 million clones, roughly 95% of them seen only once. Input material: naive CD8+ T cells sorted from blood. The source is a man in his late teens or twenties in good health. The CDR3 runs from the conserved cysteine through the conserved F or W. Each record gives: D gene, clone size, J gene, CDR3 length, V gene, CDR3 protein, CDR3 DNA. D genes are given only for firm matches. Size is stated for part of the rows, as once, few or many counts, or as a class when the clone is expanded.

D gene: TRBD1
clone size: -
J gene: TRBJ2-7
CDR3 length: 13
V gene: TRBV29-1
CDR3 protein: CSVTWTGSYEQYF
CDR3 DNA: TGCAGCGTGACTTGGACAGGGTCCTACGAGCAGTACTTC

D gene: -
clone size: -
J gene: TRBJ2-5
CDR3 length: 11
V gene: TRBV29-1
CDR3 protein: CSVRTGETQYF
CDR3 DNA: TGCAGCGTGAGGACTGGAGAGACCCAGTACTTC

D gene: -
clone size: -
J gene: TRBJ2-7
CDR3 length: 13
V gene: TRBV5-6
CDR3 protein: CASTLDRTYEQYF
CDR3 DNA: TGTGCCAGCACCCTTGACAGAACCTACGAGCAGTACTTC

D gene: -
clone size: -
J gene: TRBJ1-5
CDR3 length: 15
V gene: TRBV27
CDR3 protein: CASSPTAYSNQPQHF
CDR3 DNA: TGTGCCAGCAGTCCCACGGCGTATAGCAATCAGCCCCAGCATTTT

D gene: TRBD1
clone size: -
J gene: TRBJ1-1
CDR3 length: 14
V gene: TRBV15
CDR3 protein: CATSLGTGPDEAFF
CDR3 DNA: TGTGCCACCAGCCTCGGGACAGGGCCGGATGAAGCTTTCTTT

D gene: -
clone size: -
J gene: TRBJ2-3
CDR3 length: 16
V gene: TRBV4-3
CDR3 protein: CASSQERTAGFYTQYF
CDR3 DNA: TGCGCCAGCAGCCAAGAGAGGACAGCAGGATTCTATACGCAGTATTTT

D gene: -
clone size: -
J gene: TRBJ2-1
CDR3 length: 16
V gene: TRBV7-3
CDR3 protein: CASSLGPGETYNEQFF
CDR3 DNA: TGTGCCAGCAGCTTAGGGCCAGGGGAAACCTACAATGAGCAGTTCTTC

D gene: -
clone size: -
J gene: TRBJ2-3
CDR3 length: 18
V gene: TRBV27
CDR3 protein: CASSLIPPDPRSTDTQYF
CDR3 DNA: TGTGCCAGCAGTTTAATCCCGCCAGACCCTCGAAGCACAGATACGCAGTATTTT

D gene: TRBD2
clone size: -
J gene: TRBJ2-3
CDR3 length: 16
V gene: TRBV27
CDR3 protein: CASKPGLVARADTQYF
CDR3 DNA: TGTGCCAGCAAACCAGGACTAGTCGCGCGTGCGGATACGCAGTATTTT

D gene: -
clone size: -
J gene: TRBJ2-7
CDR3 length: 12
V gene: TRBV10-2
CDR3 protein: CASSVGVHEQYF
CDR3 DNA: TGCGCCAGCAGTGTGGGGGTTCACGAGCAGTACTTC

D gene: TRBD1
clone size: -
J gene: TRBJ2-2
CDR3 length: 16
V gene: TRBV4-1
CDR3 protein: CASSQDTGGAEWELFF
CDR3 DNA: TGCGCCAGCAGCCAAGATACAGGGGGCGCGGAATGGGAGCTGTTTTTT

D gene: TRBD2
clone size: -
J gene: TRBJ2-7
CDR3 length: 17
V gene: TRBV7-2
CDR3 protein: CASTPGTSGRDPYEQYF
CDR3 DNA: TGTGCCAGCACCCCCGGGACTAGCGGGAGGGATCCCTACGAGCAGTACTTC

D gene: TRBD2
clone size: -
J gene: TRBJ2-3
CDR3 length: 16
V gene: TRBV4-1
CDR3 protein: CASSQIGLAGGFTQYF
CDR3 DNA: TGCGCCAGCAGCCAGATCGGACTAGCGGGAGGGTTTACGCAGTATTTT

D gene: TRBD2
clone size: -
J gene: TRBJ2-2
CDR3 length: 15
V gene: TRBV30
CDR3 protein: CAWQRESQNTGELFF
CDR3 DNA: TGTGCCTGGCAGCGGGAGAGTCAGAACACCGGGGAGCTGTTTTTT

D gene: -
clone size: -
J gene: TRBJ2-1
CDR3 length: 12
V gene: TRBV5-6
CDR3 protein: CASSLGNNEQFF
CDR3 DNA: TGTGCCAGCAGCTTGGGGAATAATGAGCAGTTCTTC

D gene: TRBD2
clone size: -
J gene: TRBJ2-7
CDR3 length: 14
V gene: TRBV10-2
CDR3 protein: CASSALAGGNEQYF
CDR3 DNA: TGCGCCAGCAGTGCCCTAGCGGGGGGGAACGAGCAGTACTTC

D gene: -
clone size: -
J gene: TRBJ1-1
CDR3 length: 14
V gene: TRBV19
CDR3 protein: CASSVAEAYTEAFF
CDR3 DNA: TGTGCCAGTAGTGTCGCAGAGGCGTACACTGAAGCTTTCTTT

D gene: -
clone size: -
J gene: TRBJ2-7
CDR3 length: 12
V gene: TRBV5-5
CDR3 protein: CASSGQTYEQYF
CDR3 DNA: TGTGCCAGCAGTGGACAGACCTACGAGCAGTACTTC

D gene: -
clone size: few
J gene: TRBJ2-2
CDR3 length: 14
V gene: TRBV5-4
CDR3 protein: CASSLGEFAGELFF
CDR3 DNA: TGTGCCAGCAGCTTAGGGGAGTTTGCAGGGGAGCTGTTTTTT

D gene: TRBD1
clone size: -
J gene: TRBJ1-2
CDR3 length: 15
V gene: TRBV11-2
CDR3 protein: CASSLQGQGRYGYTF
CDR3 DNA: TGTGCCAGCAGCTTACAAGGACAGGGGCGCTATGGCTACACCTTC

D gene: TRBD1
clone size: -
J gene: TRBJ2-1
CDR3 length: 16
V gene: TRBV5-6
CDR3 protein: CASLWWGQGSRNEQFF
CDR3 DNA: TGTGCCAGCCTCTGGTGGGGACAGGGAAGCCGGAATGAGCAGTTCTTC

D gene: -
clone size: -
J gene: TRBJ2-7
CDR3 length: 13
V gene: TRBV5-1
CDR3 protein: CASSLDGHYEQYF
CDR3 DNA: TGCGCCAGCAGCTTGGACGGCCACTACGAGCAGTACTTC

D gene: -
clone size: -
J gene: TRBJ2-5
CDR3 length: 14
V gene: TRBV10-2
CDR3 protein: CASSDPGPQETQYF
CDR3 DNA: TGCGCCAGCAGTGATCCGGGGCCCCAAGAGACCCAGTACTTC

D gene: -
clone size: -
J gene: TRBJ1-2
CDR3 length: 14
V gene: TRBV4-1
CDR3 protein: CASSPWWNSHGYTF
CDR3 DNA: TGCGCCAGCAGCCCTTGGTGGAACTCCCATGGCTACACCTTC

D gene: TRBD2
clone size: -
J gene: TRBJ2-5
CDR3 length: 14
V gene: TRBV15
CDR3 protein: CATSRASGQETQYF
CDR3 DNA: TGTGCCACCAGCAGGGCTAGCGGCCAAGAGACCCAGTACTTC

D gene: -
clone size: -
J gene: TRBJ1-2
CDR3 length: 14
V gene: TRBV6-5
CDR3 protein: CASSYGVQIGGYTF
CDR3 DNA: TGTGCCAGCAGTTACGGGGTCCAGATCGGTGGCTACACCTTC

D gene: -
clone size: -
J gene: TRBJ1-4
CDR3 length: 12
V gene: TRBV6-5
CDR3 protein: CASRDINEKLFF
CDR3 DNA: TGTGCCAGCAGGGACATAAATGAAAAACTGTTTTTT

D gene: -
clone size: -
J gene: TRBJ2-7
CDR3 length: 14
V gene: TRBV27
CDR3 protein: CASSFRGVFYEQYF
CDR3 DNA: TGTGCCAGCAGTTTTCGAGGGGTATTCTACGAGCAGTACTTC

D gene: -
clone size: -
J gene: TRBJ1-2
CDR3 length: 14
V gene: TRBV7-9
CDR3 protein: CASSSETDFYGYTF
CDR3 DNA: TGTGCCAGCAGCTCCGAGACAGACTTCTATGGCTACACCTTC

D gene: TRBD1
clone size: -
J gene: TRBJ2-2
CDR3 length: 17
V gene: TRBV27
CDR3 protein: CASSLLLPAGGIGELFF
CDR3 DNA: TGTGCCAGCAGTTTATTGTTGCCTGCAGGGGGCATCGGGGAGCTGTTTTTT

D gene: -
clone size: once
J gene: TRBJ2-2
CDR3 length: 16
V gene: TRBV27
CDR3 protein: CASSSPDMAGTGELFF
CDR3 DNA: TGTGCCAGCAGTTCTCCTGACATGGCCGGCACCGGGGAGCTGTTTTTT

D gene: -
clone size: -
J gene: TRBJ1-2
CDR3 length: 14
V gene: TRBV14
CDR3 protein: CASSQVRPTFGYTF
CDR3 DNA: TGTGCCAGCAGCCAAGTAAGACCAACGTTTGGCTACACCTTC

D gene: -
clone size: -
J gene: TRBJ2-3
CDR3 length: 17
V gene: TRBV12-2
CDR3 protein: CASRLKTPRGRIDTQYF
CDR3 DNA: TGTGCAAGTCGCTTAAAAACCCCCCGGGGTCGAATTGATACGCAGTATTTT

D gene: -
clone size: -
J gene: TRBJ2-5
CDR3 length: 14
V gene: TRBV5-6
CDR3 protein: CASRSWGSQETQYF
CDR3 DNA: TGTGCCAGCAGATCTTGGGGGTCCCAAGAGACCCAGTACTTC

D gene: -
clone size: -
J gene: TRBJ2-5
CDR3 length: 12
V gene: TRBV30
CDR3 protein: CAWSVWEETQYF
CDR3 DNA: TGTGCCTGGAGTGTATGGGAAGAGACCCAGTACTTC

D gene: TRBD1
clone size: -
J gene: TRBJ1-1
CDR3 length: 14
V gene: TRBV6-1
CDR3 protein: CASTGTGTGTEAFF
CDR3 DNA: TGTGCCAGTACTGGGACAGGGACGGGCACTGAAGCTTTCTTT

D gene: -
clone size: -
J gene: TRBJ1-2
CDR3 length: 14
V gene: TRBV27
CDR3 protein: CASSWSGSNYGYTF
CDR3 DNA: TGTGCCAGCAGTTGGAGCGGAAGTAACTACGGCTACACCTTC

D gene: -
clone size: -
J gene: TRBJ2-5
CDR3 length: 15
V gene: TRBV11-2
CDR3 protein: CASSSKWGSQETQYF
CDR3 DNA: TGTGCCAGCAGCTCAAAGTGGGGGTCCCAAGAGACCCAGTACTTC

D gene: TRBD2
clone size: -
J gene: TRBJ2-5
CDR3 length: 16
V gene: TRBV7-8
CDR3 protein: CASSPTAGGNQETQYF
CDR3 DNA: TGTGCCAGCAGCCCAACAGCGGGGGGGAACCAAGAGACCCAGTACTTC

D gene: TRBD1
clone size: -
J gene: TRBJ1-1
CDR3 length: 15
V gene: TRBV5-6
CDR3 protein: CASSGGTGANTEAFF
CDR3 DNA: TGTGCCAGCAGCGGGGGGACAGGGGCGAACACTGAAGCTTTCTTT

D gene: -
clone size: -
J gene: TRBJ2-5
CDR3 length: 15
V gene: TRBV4-3
CDR3 protein: CASSRLYSGQETQYF
CDR3 DNA: TGCGCCAGCAGCCGCCTCTATAGCGGTCAAGAGACCCAGTACTTC

D gene: -
clone size: -
J gene: TRBJ1-2
CDR3 length: 12
V gene: TRBV19
CDR3 protein: CASRVGYYGYTF
CDR3 DNA: TGTGCCAGTAGAGTGGGGTACTATGGCTACACCTTC

D gene: -
clone size: -
J gene: TRBJ2-7
CDR3 length: 14
V gene: TRBV5-1
CDR3 protein: CASSFYALSYEQYF
CDR3 DNA: TGCGCCAGCAGCTTCTATGCCCTCTCCTACGAGCAGTACTTC

D gene: -
clone size: -
J gene: TRBJ1-5
CDR3 length: 10
V gene: TRBV6-1
CDR3 protein: CASSAGPQHF
CDR3 DNA: TGTGCCAGCAGTGCTGGGCCCCAGCATTTT

D gene: -
clone size: -
J gene: TRBJ1-1
CDR3 length: 15
V gene: TRBV6-5
CDR3 protein: CASSYERGANTEAFF
CDR3 DNA: TGTGCCAGCAGTTACGAACGGGGGGCGAACACTGAAGCTTTCTTT

D gene: TRBD2
clone size: -
J gene: TRBJ2-1
CDR3 length: 15
V gene: TRBV13
CDR3 protein: CASSLMTSGSGEQFF
CDR3 DNA: TGTGCCAGCAGCTTAATGACTAGCGGGAGTGGAGAGCAGTTCTTC

D gene: -
clone size: -
J gene: TRBJ2-7
CDR3 length: 16
V gene: TRBV27
CDR3 protein: CASSLGTGTGLIEQYF
CDR3 DNA: TGTGCCAGCAGTTTAGGTACCGGGACTGGGTTAATAGAGCAGTACTTC

D gene: -
clone size: -
J gene: TRBJ2-7
CDR3 length: 11
V gene: TRBV5-6
CDR3 protein: CASSLRREQYF
CDR3 DNA: TGTGCCAGCAGCCTTCGGAGGGAGCAGTACTTC

D gene: -
clone size: -
J gene: TRBJ2-5
CDR3 length: 14
V gene: TRBV5-6
CDR3 protein: CASSLLQNQETQYF
CDR3 DNA: TGTGCCAGCAGCTTGTTACAGAACCAAGAGACCCAGTACTTC

D gene: -
clone size: -
J gene: TRBJ1-5
CDR3 length: 13
V gene: TRBV28
CDR3 protein: CASSGGHPFPQHF
CDR3 DNA: TGTGCCAGCTCTGGGGGGCACCCATTTCCCCAGCATTTT

D gene: -
clone size: -
J gene: TRBJ1-1
CDR3 length: 15
V gene: TRBV27
CDR3 protein: CASSLFGPMNTEAFF
CDR3 DNA: TGTGCCAGCAGTTTATTCGGACCCATGAACACTGAAGCTTTCTTT

D gene: TRBD2
clone size: -
J gene: TRBJ2-5
CDR3 length: 14
V gene: TRBV4-3
CDR3 protein: CASSYGLAQETQYF
CDR3 DNA: TGCGCCAGCAGCTACGGACTAGCACAAGAGACCCAGTACTTC

D gene: -
clone size: -
J gene: TRBJ2-7
CDR3 length: 12
V gene: TRBV11-2
CDR3 protein: CASRLGFHEQYF
CDR3 DNA: TGTGCCAGCAGATTGGGGTTCCACGAGCAGTACTTC

D gene: -
clone size: -
J gene: TRBJ2-7
CDR3 length: 14
V gene: TRBV6-1
CDR3 protein: CASHPGTPSYEQYF
CDR3 DNA: TGTGCCAGCCACCCCGGGACGCCCTCCTACGAGCAGTACTTC

D gene: TRBD1
clone size: -
J gene: TRBJ1-1
CDR3 length: 14
V gene: TRBV6-1
CDR3 protein: CASSERQGGTEAFF
CDR3 DNA: TGTGCCAGCAGTGAAAGACAGGGTGGCACTGAAGCTTTCTTT

D gene: -
clone size: -
J gene: TRBJ2-2
CDR3 length: 12
V gene: TRBV28
CDR3 protein: CASIGRTGELFF
CDR3 DNA: TGTGCCAGCATCGGGAGAACCGGGGAGCTGTTTTTT

D gene: -
clone size: -
J gene: TRBJ2-2
CDR3 length: 13
V gene: TRBV11-2
CDR3 protein: CASSLTSAGELFF
CDR3 DNA: TGTGCCAGCAGCTTAACGAGCGCCGGGGAGCTGTTTTTT